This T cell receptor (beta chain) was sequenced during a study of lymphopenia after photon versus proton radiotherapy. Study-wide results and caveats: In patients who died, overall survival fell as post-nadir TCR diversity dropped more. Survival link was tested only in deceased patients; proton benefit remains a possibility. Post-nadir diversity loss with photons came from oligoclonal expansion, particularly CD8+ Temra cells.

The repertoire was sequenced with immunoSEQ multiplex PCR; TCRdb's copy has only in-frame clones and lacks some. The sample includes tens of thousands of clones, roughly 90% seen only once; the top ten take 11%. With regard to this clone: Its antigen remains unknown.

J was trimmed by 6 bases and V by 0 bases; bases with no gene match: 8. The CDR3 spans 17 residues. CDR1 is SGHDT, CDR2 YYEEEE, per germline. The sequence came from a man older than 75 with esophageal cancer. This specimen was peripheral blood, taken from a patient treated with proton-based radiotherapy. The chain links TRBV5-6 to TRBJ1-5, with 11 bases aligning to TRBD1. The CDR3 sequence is CASSLAGTGGITQPQHF. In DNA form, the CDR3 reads TGTGCCAGCAGCTTGGCCGGGACAGGGGGTATAACTCAGCCCCAGCATTTT.